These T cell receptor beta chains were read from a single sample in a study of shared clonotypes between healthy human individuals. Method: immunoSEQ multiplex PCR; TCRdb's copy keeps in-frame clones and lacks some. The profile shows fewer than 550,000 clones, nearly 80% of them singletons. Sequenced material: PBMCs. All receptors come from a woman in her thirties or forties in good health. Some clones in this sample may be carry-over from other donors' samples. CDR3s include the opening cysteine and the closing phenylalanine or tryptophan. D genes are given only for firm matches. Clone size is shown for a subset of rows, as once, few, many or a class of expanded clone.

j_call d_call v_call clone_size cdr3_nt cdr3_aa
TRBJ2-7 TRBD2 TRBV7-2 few TGTGCCAGCAGCTCCCGACTAGCGGGAGGGTTATCCTACGAGCAGTACTTC CASSSRLAGGLSYEQYF
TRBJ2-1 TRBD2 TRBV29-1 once TGCAGCGCTAGCGGGAGCTACAATGAGCAGTTCTTC CSASGSYNEQFF
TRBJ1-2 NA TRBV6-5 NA TGTGCCAGCAGTTACTCCGGGGTAAACTATGGCTACACCTTC CASSYSGVNYGYTF
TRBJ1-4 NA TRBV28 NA TGTGCCAGCAGTAACTATGTAGTGGCTCTGTTTTTT CASSNYVVALFF
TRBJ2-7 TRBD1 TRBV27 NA TGTGCCAGCAGTTTGGGACAGGGACTCTCCTACGAGCAGTACTTC CASSLGQGLSYEQYF
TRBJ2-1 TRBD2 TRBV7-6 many TGTGCCAGCAGCTCGCGGGAGGGGAGTGAGCAGTTCTTC CASSSREGSEQFF
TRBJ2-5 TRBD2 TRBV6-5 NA TGTGCCAGCAGTCCTCTAGCGGGGGCCTCCGCGAAGTACTTC CASSPLAGASAKYF
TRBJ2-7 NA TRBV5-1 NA TGCGCCAGCAGCTTGACTAGTTCCTACGAGCAGTACTTC CASSLTSSYEQYF
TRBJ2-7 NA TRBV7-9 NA TGTGCCAGCAGCCCGACCCGTTGGACCGAGCAGTACTTC CASSPTRWTEQYF
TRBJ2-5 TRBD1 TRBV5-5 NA TGTGCCAGCAGCTGGGGACAGGGGAAGACCCAGTACTTC CASSWGQGKTQYF
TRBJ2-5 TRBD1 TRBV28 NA TGTGCCAGCTCCCCCGGGACAGGGGAAGAGACCCAGTACTTC CASSPGTGEETQYF
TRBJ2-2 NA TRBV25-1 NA TGTGCCAGCAACGAACTAGTCCCCGGGGAGCTGTTTTTT CASNELVPGELFF
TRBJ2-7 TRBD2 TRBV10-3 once TGTGCCATCAGTCAGACTAGCGGCGCCTACGAGCAGTACTTC CAISQTSGAYEQYF
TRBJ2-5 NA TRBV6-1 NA TGTGCCAGCAGTGAAGCGGTAGGGGGGGAGACCCAGTACTTC CASSEAVGGETQYF
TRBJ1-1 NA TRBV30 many TGTGCCCGGAGGGTCGGGGGGGGAAGTGCGAACACTGAAGCTTTCTTT CARRVGGGSANTEAFF
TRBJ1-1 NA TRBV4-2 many TGTGCCAGCAGCCAAGTGGGCTCGAACACTGAAGCTTTCTTT CASSQVGSNTEAFF
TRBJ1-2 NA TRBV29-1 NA TGCAGCGTTGAAGGAAATAGGGCGAACTATGGCTACACCTTC CSVEGNRANYGYTF
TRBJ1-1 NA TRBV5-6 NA TGTGCCAGCAGCTTGGCCCGGGCCCTGAACACTGAAGCTTTCTTT CASSLARALNTEAFF
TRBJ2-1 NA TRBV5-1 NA TGCGCCAGCAGTACGGGATTCGGTGAGCAGTTCTTC CASSTGFGEQFF
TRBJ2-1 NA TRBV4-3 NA TGCGCCAGCAGCCGTAGAGGGGTGGGGGATACCAATGAGCAGTTCTTC CASSRRGVGDTNEQFF
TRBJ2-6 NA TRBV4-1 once TGCGCCAGCAGCCAAGGGGTGGGGCGCGGCTCTGGGGCCAACGTCCTGACTTTC CASSQGVGRGSGANVLTF
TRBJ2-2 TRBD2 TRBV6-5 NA TGTGCCAGCCCCCTCGGGGGGGCAGCCGGGGAGCTGTTTTTT CASPLGGAAGELFF
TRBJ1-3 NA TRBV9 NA TGTGCCAGCAGCGTTATAGGCACCTCTGGAAACACCATATATTTT CASSVIGTSGNTIYF
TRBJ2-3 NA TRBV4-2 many TGTGCCAGCAGCCAAGTGGACTCAGCCGGGGGCACAGATACGCAGTATTTT CASSQVDSAGGTDTQYF
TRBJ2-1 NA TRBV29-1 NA TGCAGCGTTAGGCGGGGCTCCTACAATGAGCAGTTCTTC CSVRRGSYNEQFF
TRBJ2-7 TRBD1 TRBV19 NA TGTGCCAGTAGCGGGACAGGGGGCGCCTACGAGCAGTACTTC CASSGTGGAYEQYF
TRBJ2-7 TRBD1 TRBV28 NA TGTGCCAGCCAGGGGGTCGGACAGGTCTACGAGCAGTACTTC CASQGVGQVYEQYF
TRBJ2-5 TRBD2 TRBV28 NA TGTGCCAGCAGCGGGACTAGCGGGAGGGAAGAGACCCAGTACTTC CASSGTSGREETQYF
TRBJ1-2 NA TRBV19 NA TGTGCCAGTAGTCCAGGGACATGGGGTATGGCTGGCTACACCTTC CASSPGTWGMAGYTF
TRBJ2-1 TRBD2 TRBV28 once TGTGCCAGCGGAACTAGCGGGAGGGCCGATGAGCAGTTCTTC CASGTSGRADEQFF
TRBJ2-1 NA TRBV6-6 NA TGTGCCAGCAGTTACCCCCTAGGCAGCCCCCTGGATGAGCAGTTCTTC CASSYPLGSPLDEQFF
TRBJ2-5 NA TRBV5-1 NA TGCGCCAGCAGCTTGGTGGGGCCTCCATCCCCACAAGAGACCCAGTACTTC CASSLVGPPSPQETQYF
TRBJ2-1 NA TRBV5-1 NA TGCGCCAGCAGCTTGGAGGGAGGTCGGGGAGATGAGCAGTTCTTC CASSLEGGRGDEQFF
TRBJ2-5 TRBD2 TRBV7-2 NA TGTGCCAGCAGCCAGACTAGCGGGAGGGCTCCAGAGACCCAGTACTTC CASSQTSGRAPETQYF
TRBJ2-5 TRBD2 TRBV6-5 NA TGTGCCAGCAGCCCCTCGGGGACTAGGGGGGAGACCCAGTACTTC CASSPSGTRGETQYF
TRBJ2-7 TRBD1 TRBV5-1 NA TGCGCCAGCAGCAGCATCTCTGACAGGGTATCCTACGAGCAGTACTTC CASSSISDRVSYEQYF
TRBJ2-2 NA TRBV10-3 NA TGTGCCATCAGTGAGTCGAACACCGGGGAGCTGTTTTTT CAISESNTGELFF
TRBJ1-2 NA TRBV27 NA TGTGCCAGCAGCCCTGGCAGTTACTATGGCTACACCTTC CASSPGSYYGYTF
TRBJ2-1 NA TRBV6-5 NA TGTGCCAGCAGTTTGTGGGGGTACAATGAGCAGTTCTTC CASSLWGYNEQFF
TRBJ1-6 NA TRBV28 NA TGTGCCAGCAGTCCCAGACTGGATTCACCCCTCCACTTT CASSPRLDSPLHF
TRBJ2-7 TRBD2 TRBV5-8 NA TGTGCCAGCAGCTTGGTAACTAGCGGGGGATTCGGGATCTACGAGCAGTACTTC CASSLVTSGGFGIYEQYF
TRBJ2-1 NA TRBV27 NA TGTGCCAGCAGTTTATTGGGGCTAACCTACAATGAGCAGTTCTTC CASSLLGLTYNEQFF
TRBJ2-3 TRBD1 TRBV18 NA TGTGCCAGCTCTCCAAAGGACAGGGTAGCGAGAGATACGCAGTATTTT CASSPKDRVARDTQYF
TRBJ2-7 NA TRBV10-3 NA TGTGCCATCAGTGAGCCTTCGCGGGGACTCCACGTCACCTACGAGCAGTACTTC CAISEPSRGLHVTYEQYF
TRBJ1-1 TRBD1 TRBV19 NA TGTGCCAGTAAGCCAACAGGGGGATCCACTGAAGCTTTCTTT CASKPTGGSTEAFF